The T cell receptor (beta chain) described here comes from a study of T cell responses to AZD1222 COVID-19 vaccine. Study-wide results and limits: Rises in breadth and depth of Spike-specific TCRs came after two AZD1222 doses.

For this clone: The antigen remains undetermined.

Sequencing used immunoSEQ multiplex PCR; TCRdb keeps in-frame clones, though not all of them. The table has 97,000 or so clones, 88% seen once. The CDR3 covers 15 residues. J gave up 4 bases and V 6 bases, and 8 bases lay outside the gene matches. Germline V gene data show CDR1 as MNHEY and CDR2 as SVGAGI. Sample: peripheral blood, taken on day 0 of AZD1222 vaccination. V and J are TRBV6-5 and TRBJ2-1; 8 nucleotides align to TRBD2. The TCR sequence derives from an adult in good health. The DNA of the CDR3 is TGTGCCAGCAGGGGAACTAGCGGAACGTACAATGAGCAGTTCTTC. Translated, it gives CASRGTSGTYNEQFF.